Following are 4 T cell receptor beta chains from one sample sequenced in a study of T cell changes during pregnancy in multiple sclerosis. Produced via immunoSEQ multiplex PCR; TCRdb's table is partial and in-frame only. The sample records 40,000 to 50,000 clones, around 94% being singletons. This material consisted of CD4+ T cells from peripheral blood mononuclear cells, taken in the first trimester of pregnancy. Receptor source: a female donor with multiple sclerosis, enrolled in a pregnancy study.

V is TRBV5-8 and J is TRBJ2-7; a possible D gene is TRBD1 (6 bases). The V end was cut by 0 bases, the J end by 5 bases, with 9 bases between. The germline V gene encodes CDR1 SGHTS and CDR2 YDEGEE. CDR3 length: 13 amino acids. The CDR3 is CASSLEQGDEQYF. The CDR3 DNA reads as TGTGCCAGCAGCTTGGAACAGGGAGACGAGCAGTACTTC. The whole variable domain, remainder taken from reference TRBV5-8 and TRBJ2-7, is EAGVTQSPTHLIKTRGQQATLRCSPISGHTSVYWYQQALGLGLQFLLWYDEGEERNRGNFPPRFSGRQFPNYSSELNVNALELEDSALYLCASSLEQGDEQYFGPGTRLTVT.

The chain carries TRBV10-2 and TRBJ2-2; no clear D. Trimming took 0 bases from V and 0 from J, leaving 11 bases between them. This CDR3 contains 17 residues. CDR1 is WSHSY, CDR2 SAAADI, per germline. In DNA form, the CDR3 reads TGCGCCAGCAGTGAGTCTTTATTGAGATCGAACACCGGGGAGCTGTTTTTT. Its protein product is CASSESLLRSNTGELFF.

As DNA, the CDR3 is TGTGCCACCAGCAGAGGGGGACAGGGGTCTGGAAACACCATATATTTT. It translates to CATSRGGQGSGNTIYF. This sequence joins TRBV15 and TRBJ1-3; 10 nucleotides agree with TRBD1. Per the germline V gene, CDR1 is LNHNV and CDR2 is YYDKDF (reference sequence). V was clipped by 1 base and J by 1 base; unmatched bases: 1. CDR3 size: 16 residues.

J is TRBJ2-5 and V is TRBV6-1, with TRBD1 identical over 10 bases. Germline lookup yields CDR1 MNHNS and CDR2 SASEGT. V lost 3 bases to trimming and J lost 2 bases; unmatched junction nucleotides: 3. This CDR3 spans 15 amino acids. This CDR3 is CASSERDRGQETQYF. CDR3 nucleotides: TGTGCCAGCAGTGAGAGGGACAGGGGACAAGAGACCCAGTACTTC.